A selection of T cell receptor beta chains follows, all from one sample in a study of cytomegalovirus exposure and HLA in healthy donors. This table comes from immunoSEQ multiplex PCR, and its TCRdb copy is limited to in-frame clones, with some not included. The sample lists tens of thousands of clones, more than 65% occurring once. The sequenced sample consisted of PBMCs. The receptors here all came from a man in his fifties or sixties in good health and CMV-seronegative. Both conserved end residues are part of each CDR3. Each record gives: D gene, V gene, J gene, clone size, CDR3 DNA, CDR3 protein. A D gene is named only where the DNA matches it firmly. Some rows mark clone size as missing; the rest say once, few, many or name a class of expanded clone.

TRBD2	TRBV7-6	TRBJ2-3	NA	TGTGCCAGCAGCGTGACTAGCGGGGTTACAGATACGCAGTATTTT	CASSVTSGVTDTQYF
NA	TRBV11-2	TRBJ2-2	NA	TGTGCCAGCAGCTTACGACTAGCCGGGGAGCTGTTTTTT	CASSLRLAGELFF
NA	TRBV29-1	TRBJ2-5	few	TGCAGCGTTGAAGAAGGCGGGGCCAAAGAGACCCAGTACTTC	CSVEEGGAKETQYF
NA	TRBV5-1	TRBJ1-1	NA	TGCGCCAGCAGCTTAGCTCCTGGGCGGGGGGGGGCTGAAGCTTTCTTT	CASSLAPGRGGAEAFF
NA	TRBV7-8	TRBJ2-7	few	TGTGCCAGCAGCCCGTCAGGTACAGGACCCTACGAGCAGTACTTC	CASSPSGTGPYEQYF
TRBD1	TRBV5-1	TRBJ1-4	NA	TGCGCCAGCAGCGCTGGGACAGATTATGAAAAACTGTTTTTT	CASSAGTDYEKLFF
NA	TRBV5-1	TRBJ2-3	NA	TGCGCCAGCAGCCTGAGCACAGATACACAGTATTTT	CASSLSTDTQYF
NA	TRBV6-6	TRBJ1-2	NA	TGTGCCAGCCCCAGGCAGGGAAACTATGGCTACACCTTC	CASPRQGNYGYTF
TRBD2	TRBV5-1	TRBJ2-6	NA	TGCGCCAGCAGCCCCAGGAGCCTTAGCGGGGGGGGTTCTGGGGCCAACGTCCTGACTTTC	CASSPRSLSGGGSGANVLTF
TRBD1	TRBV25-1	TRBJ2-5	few	TGTGCCAGCAGTGACCCAAGGACAGGGCGGGAGACCCAGTACTTC	CASSDPRTGRETQYF
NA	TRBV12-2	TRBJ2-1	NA	TGTGCAAGTCGCTTACCCGGGACTGCTTACAATGAGCAGTTCTTC	CASRLPGTAYNEQFF
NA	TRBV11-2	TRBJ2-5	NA	TGTGCCAGCAGCTTACGGGAGCGGGAGACCCAGTACTTC	CASSLRERETQYF
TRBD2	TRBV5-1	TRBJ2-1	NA	TGCGCCAGCAGCTCCGGGACTAGCGGGAGCATCTATGAGCAGTTCTTC	CASSSGTSGSIYEQFF
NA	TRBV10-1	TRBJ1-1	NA	TGCGCCAGCAGTGAGTCGGCAGGGTTAAACACTGAAGCTTTCTTT	CASSESAGLNTEAFF
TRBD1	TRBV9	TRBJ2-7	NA	TGTGCCAGCAGCGTCACAGGGGGCGGCAACGAGCAGTACTTC	CASSVTGGGNEQYF
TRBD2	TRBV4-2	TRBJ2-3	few	TGTGCCAGCAGCCAGTCGGGTGGGGGGGCAGATACGCAGTATTTT	CASSQSGGGADTQYF
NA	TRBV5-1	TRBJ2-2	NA	TGCGCCAGCAGCTTCACGGACAGGAACACCGGGGAGCTGTTTTTT	CASSFTDRNTGELFF
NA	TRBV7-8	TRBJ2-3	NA	TGTGCCAGCAGCTTAGGTGGGCAGAGGGGGGATACGCAGTATTTT	CASSLGGQRGDTQYF
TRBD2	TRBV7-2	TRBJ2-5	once	TGTGCCAGCAGCGCGGGAGGGGCCAATAGGTACCAAGAGACCCAGTACTTC	CASSAGGANRYQETQYF